These 17 T cell receptor beta chains share one sample of origin, sequenced in a study of T cell repertoires in cytomegalovirus infection. TCRdb ran MiXCR on the reads and lists one entry per CDR3 protein. Here the sample spans 740,000 or so distinct CDR3 sequences, less than 40% being singletons. Input material: PBMCs. The receptors were gathered from a human donor in good health (CMV status not recorded). Some clones in this sample may be carry-over from other donors' samples.

This clonotype was seen a single time. This chain uses TRBV15 with TRBJ1-5, with 7 nucleotides matching TRBD1. This CDR3 spans 15 amino acids. V lost 8 bases and J lost 1; bases outside the gene matches: 8. Germline V gene data show CDR1 as LNHNV and CDR2 as YYDKDF (reference sequence). CDR3 in DNA: TGTGCCACCGGAGCCGGGACAGAGAGCAATCAGCCCCAGCATTTT. Protein sequence: CATGAGTESNQPQHF.

A word on this clonotype: An end of the junction does not agree with germline; a read error may underlie this. The chain links TRBV7-2 to TRBJ2-5; 9 nucleotides line up with TRBD2. CDR1 SGHTA and CDR2 FQGNSA come from the germline V gene. This CDR3 region has 17 residues. The CDR3 reads CASNSSLAGQFRETPYF. Here the CDR3 DNA reads TGTGCCAGCAACTCTTCTCTAGCGGGACAGTTTCGAGAGACCCCGTACTTC.

This clonotype was seen many times. The V and J genes are TRBV7-2 and TRBJ1-1, with D unclear. CDR1 is SGHTA and CDR2 is FQGNSA in the germline V gene. The V end lost 4 bases, the J end lost 1 base, and 13 bases lay between the germline ends. The CDR3 length is 15 residues. The CDR3 here is CASSSGRSPNTEAFF. The CDR3 DNA follows: TGTGCCAGCAGCTCTGGACGGTCACCGAACACTGAAGCTTTCTTT.

A note on this clonotype: One junction end does not reproduce the germline sequence, and a read error may be involved. This chain links TRBV3-1 with TRBJ2-7; the D is unclear. The CDR3 runs to 13 residues. Germline V gives CDR1 LGHDT, CDR2 YNNKEL (reference sequence). CDR3 sequence: CARSQEVMREHYF. The CDR3 nucleotides read TGTGCCAGAAGCCAAGAAGTGATGCGCGAGCATTACTTC.

The chain couples TRBV27 to TRBJ1-1, with D perhaps TRBD1 (5 bases). The CDR3 is 18 residues long. The V end lost 5 bases, the J end lost 0 bases, and 22 bases lay between the germline ends. Germline V gives CDR1 MNHEY, CDR2 SMNVEV (reference sequence). CDR3 DNA sequence: TGTGCCAGCAGTGTTCGATTGGGGGGACGGAAGATGAACACTGAAGCTTTCTTT. This translates into CASSVRLGGRKMNTEAFF.

This clonotype was recorded a few times. V usage is TRBV5-1 and J usage is TRBJ2-1; D call uncertain. V lost 4 bases to trimming and J lost 3 bases, with 14 bases between them. The CDR3 consists of 15 residues. The germline V gene encodes CDR1 SGHRS and CDR2 YFSETQ. Here the CDR3 DNA reads TGCGCCAGCAGCCTGAGCCTGTCAGGCTACAATGAGCAGTTCTTC. It codes for CASSLSLSGYNEQFF.

This clonotype was counted many times. The genes are TRBV11-2 and TRBJ2-6; possibly TRBD2 for D (5 bases). The CDR3 totals 15 residues. Germline CDR1 and CDR2: SGHAT and FQNNGV. Trimming removed 5 bases from V and 2 bases from J, with 10 bases in between. The CDR3 coding sequence is TGTGCCAGCAGCCGTTACGGGGCTGGGGCCAACGTCCTGACTTTC. It codes for CASSRYGAGANVLTF.

The V call is TRBV12-3 or TRBV12-4, the J call TRBJ2-5; perhaps TRBD1 as D (5 bases). This CDR3 has 13 residues. With 3 bases removed from V and 5 bases from J, the gap between germline ends came to 10 bases. The DNA of the CDR3 is TGTGCCAGCAGTTTCTCAGGGTGGGAGACCCAGTACTTC. It specifies CASSFSGWETQYF.

A few counts support this clonotype. The CDR3 here is CASSHSDRNTGELFF. The DNA for the CDR3 is TGTGCCAGCAGCCACTCTGACAGGAACACCGGGGAGCTGTTTTTT. This chain connects TRBV4-2 to TRBJ2-2, with a tentative D call TRBD1 (5 bases). V lost 3 bases, J lost 1 base, and 9 bases lay in between. The CDR3 consists of 15 residues. Germline loops: CDR1 LGHNA, CDR2 YNFKEQ.

This clonotype occurred once. The rearrangement uses TRBV19 and TRBJ1-1; D possibly corresponds to TRBD1 (6 bases). Per the germline V gene, CDR1 is LNHDA and CDR2 is SQIVND (reference sequence). V was pared by 7 bases and J by 8 bases, with 20 bases between. This CDR3 spans 14 amino acids. This CDR3 is CASTAPGASSEAFF. The DNA of the CDR3 is TGTGCCAGTACCGCCCCGGGGGCTTCCTCGGAAGCTTTCTTT.

The sample holds a few counts of this clonotype. The chain uses TRBV20-1 and TRBJ1-2; no reliable D call. Trimming removed 3 bases from V and 1 base from J, with 6 bases in between. Looked up from germline, CDR1 is DFQATT and CDR2 is SNEGSKA (reference sequence). The CDR3 length is 12 residues. The CDR3 nucleotides read TGCAGTGCTAGGGGATTTAACTATGGCTACACCTTC. It is translated as CSARGFNYGYTF.

This chain connects TRBV5-1 to TRBJ2-2, with D perhaps TRBD1 (6 bases). Germline CDR1 reads SGHRS; CDR2 reads YFSETQ. V lost 0 bases to trimming and J lost 2 bases, with 23 bases between them. CDR3 size: 20 residues. CDR3 bases: TGCGCCAGCAGCTTGGCGAGGGAGTGGGGGCGAACGATTAACACCGGGGAGCTGTTTTTT. Translating gives CASSLAREWGRTINTGELFF.

This clonotype was counted only a few times. This chain joins TRBV19 and TRBJ2-1, with 14 bases fitting TRBD2. Germline V gene sequence: CDR1 LNHDA, CDR2 SQIVND (reference sequence). CDR3 length: 18 amino acids. V lost 3 bases, J lost 7 bases, and 11 bases stayed unmatched. The CDR3 bases are TGTGCCAGTAGTATCCCGACTAGCGGGAGGGCGTTCAAGAATGAGCAGTTCTTC. It codes for CASSIPTSGRAFKNEQFF. The full variable domain, in which reference TRBV19 and TRBJ2-1 provide the parts outside the CDR3, is DGGITQSPKYLFRKEGQNVTLSCEQNLNHDAMYWYRQDPGQGLRLIYYSQIVNDFQKGDIAEGYSVSREKKESFPLTVTSAQKNPTAFYLCASSIPTSGRAFKNEQFFGPGTRLTVL.

The V gene is TRBV6-2 or TRBV6-3, the J gene TRBJ2-2; D gene uncertain. Per germline, CDR1 MNHEY and CDR2 SVGEGT. Trimming removed 8 bases at V and 6 bases at J, with 10 bases between. This CDR3 region has 12 residues. The CDR3 DNA follows: TGTGCCAGCTCAAACCCCGCCGGGGAGCTGTTTTTT. This encodes CASSNPAGELFF.

This clonotype was observed a few times. The chain uses TRBV28 and TRBJ1-3; a possible D gene is TRBD1 (5 bases). CDR1 is MDHEN and CDR2 is SYDVKM in the germline V gene. The length of the CDR3 is 17 residues. With 5 bases removed from V and 4 bases from J, the gap between germline ends came to 21 bases. CDR3 sequence (DNA): TGTGCCAGCAGTCTGATGGGGGGGTCGATCTTGGGAAACACCATATATTTT. Translation gives CASSLMGGSILGNTIYF.

A word on this clonotype: Compared with germline, one end of the junction differs, possibly owing to a read error. This chain joins TRBV9 and TRBJ1-2, with D perhaps matching TRBD1 (5 bases). CDR1 and CDR2 from the germline V gene are SGDLS and YYNGEE. The CDR3 covers 15 residues. The CDR3 sequence: CASSPQCDSNSGYTF. CDR3 in DNA: TGTGCCAGCAGCCCACAGTGTGACAGTAACTCTGGCTACACCTTC.

J is TRBJ1-1 and V is TRBV4-2, with D tentatively TRBD1 (6 bases). The V gene lost 5 bases and the J gene lost 5 bases, with 18 bases spanning the gap. CDR1 is LGHNA and CDR2 is YNFKEQ in the germline V gene. This CDR3 has 15 residues. CDR3 sequence reads: CASSSFKGGGTEAFF. In DNA, the CDR3 is TGTGCCAGCAGCTCCTTTAAGGGGGGCGGGACTGAAGCTTTCTTT.